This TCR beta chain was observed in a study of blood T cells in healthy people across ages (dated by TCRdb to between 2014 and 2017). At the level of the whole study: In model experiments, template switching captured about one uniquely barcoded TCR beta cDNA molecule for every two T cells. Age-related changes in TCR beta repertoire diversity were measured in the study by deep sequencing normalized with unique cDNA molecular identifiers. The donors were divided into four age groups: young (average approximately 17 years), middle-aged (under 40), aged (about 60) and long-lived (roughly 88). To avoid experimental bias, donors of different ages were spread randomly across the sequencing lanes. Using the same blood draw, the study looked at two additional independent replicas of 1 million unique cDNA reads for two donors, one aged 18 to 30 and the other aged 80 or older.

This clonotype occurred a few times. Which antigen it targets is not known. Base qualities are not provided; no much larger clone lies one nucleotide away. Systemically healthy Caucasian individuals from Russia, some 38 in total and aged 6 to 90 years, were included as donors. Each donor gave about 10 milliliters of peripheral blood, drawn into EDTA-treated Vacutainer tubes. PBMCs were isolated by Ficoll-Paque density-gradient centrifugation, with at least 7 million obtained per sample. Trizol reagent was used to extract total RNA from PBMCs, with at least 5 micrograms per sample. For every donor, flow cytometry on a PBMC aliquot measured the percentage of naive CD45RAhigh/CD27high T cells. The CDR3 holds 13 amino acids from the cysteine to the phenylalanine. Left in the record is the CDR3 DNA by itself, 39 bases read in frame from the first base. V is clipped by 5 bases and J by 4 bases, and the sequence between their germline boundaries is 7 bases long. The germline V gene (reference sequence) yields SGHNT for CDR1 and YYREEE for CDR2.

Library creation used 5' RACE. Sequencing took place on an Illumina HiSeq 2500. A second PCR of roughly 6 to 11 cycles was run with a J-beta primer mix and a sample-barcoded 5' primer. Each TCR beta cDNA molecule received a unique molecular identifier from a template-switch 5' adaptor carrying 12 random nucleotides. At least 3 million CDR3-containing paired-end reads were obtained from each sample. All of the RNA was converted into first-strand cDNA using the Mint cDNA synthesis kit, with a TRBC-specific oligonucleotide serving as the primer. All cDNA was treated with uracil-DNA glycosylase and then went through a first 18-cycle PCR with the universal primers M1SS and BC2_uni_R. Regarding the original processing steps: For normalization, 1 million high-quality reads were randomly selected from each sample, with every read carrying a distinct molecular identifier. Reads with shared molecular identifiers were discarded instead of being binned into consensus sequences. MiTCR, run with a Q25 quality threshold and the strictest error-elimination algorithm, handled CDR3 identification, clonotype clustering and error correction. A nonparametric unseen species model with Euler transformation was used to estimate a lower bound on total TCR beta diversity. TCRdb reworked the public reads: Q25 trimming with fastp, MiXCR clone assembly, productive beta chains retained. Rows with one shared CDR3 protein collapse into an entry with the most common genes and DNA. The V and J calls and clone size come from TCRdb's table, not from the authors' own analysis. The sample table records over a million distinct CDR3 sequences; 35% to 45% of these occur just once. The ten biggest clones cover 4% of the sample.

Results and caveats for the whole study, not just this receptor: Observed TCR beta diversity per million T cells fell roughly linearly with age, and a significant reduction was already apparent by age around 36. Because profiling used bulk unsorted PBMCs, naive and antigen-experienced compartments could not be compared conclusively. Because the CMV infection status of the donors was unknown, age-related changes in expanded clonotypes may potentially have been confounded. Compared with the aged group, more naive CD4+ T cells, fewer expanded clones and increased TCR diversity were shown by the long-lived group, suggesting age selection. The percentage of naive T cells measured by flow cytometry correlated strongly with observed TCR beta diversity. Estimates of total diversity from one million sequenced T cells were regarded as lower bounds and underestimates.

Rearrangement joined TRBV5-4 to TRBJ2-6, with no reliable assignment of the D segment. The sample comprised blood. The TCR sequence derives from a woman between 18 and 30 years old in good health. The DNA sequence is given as TGTGCCAGCAGTCGAGAAGGGGCCAACGTCCTGACTTTC. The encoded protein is CASSREGANVLTF.